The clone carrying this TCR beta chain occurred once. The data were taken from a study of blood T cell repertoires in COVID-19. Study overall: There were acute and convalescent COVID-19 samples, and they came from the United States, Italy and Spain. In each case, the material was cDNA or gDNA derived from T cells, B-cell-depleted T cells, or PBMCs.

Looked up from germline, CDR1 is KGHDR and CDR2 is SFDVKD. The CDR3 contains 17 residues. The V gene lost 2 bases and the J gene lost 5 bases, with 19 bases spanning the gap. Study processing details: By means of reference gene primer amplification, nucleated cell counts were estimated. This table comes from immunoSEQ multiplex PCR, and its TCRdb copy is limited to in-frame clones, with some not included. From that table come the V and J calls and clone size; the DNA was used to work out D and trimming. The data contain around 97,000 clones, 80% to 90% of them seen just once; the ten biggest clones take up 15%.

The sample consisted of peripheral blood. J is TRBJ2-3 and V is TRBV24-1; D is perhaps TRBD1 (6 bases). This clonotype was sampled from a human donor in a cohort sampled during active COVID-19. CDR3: CATSDSRTGTRKDTQYF. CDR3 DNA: TGTGCCACCAGTGATTCCCGGACCGGGACACGGAAAGATACGCAGTATTTT.